This T cell receptor beta chain was observed in a study of T cell responses to AZD1222 COVID-19 vaccine. The study's findings and limits: Breadth and depth of Spike-specific TCRs rose after two AZD1222 doses. Clonal diversity may have been underestimated in mostly white British donors.

The CDR3 consists of 15 residues. V dropped 8 bases and J dropped 5 bases, with 20 bases sitting between them. The repertoire was sequenced with immunoSEQ multiplex PCR; TCRdb's copy has only in-frame clones and lacks some. The sample has 84,000 or so clones, 90% seen once. For this clone: Its antigen remains unidentified.

This sequence joins TRBV23-1 and TRBJ2-3; D possibly uses TRBD1 or TRBD2 (5 bases each). TRBV23-1 is annotated as an ORF whose role is uncertain. Material: peripheral blood, obtained on day 0 of AZD1222 vaccination. The TCR sequence derives from an adult in good health. CDR3 sequence (DNA): TGCGCCAGCCGAACGAAACGGGACCGGGGAGATACGCAGTATTTT. Translation gives CASRTKRDRGDTQYF.